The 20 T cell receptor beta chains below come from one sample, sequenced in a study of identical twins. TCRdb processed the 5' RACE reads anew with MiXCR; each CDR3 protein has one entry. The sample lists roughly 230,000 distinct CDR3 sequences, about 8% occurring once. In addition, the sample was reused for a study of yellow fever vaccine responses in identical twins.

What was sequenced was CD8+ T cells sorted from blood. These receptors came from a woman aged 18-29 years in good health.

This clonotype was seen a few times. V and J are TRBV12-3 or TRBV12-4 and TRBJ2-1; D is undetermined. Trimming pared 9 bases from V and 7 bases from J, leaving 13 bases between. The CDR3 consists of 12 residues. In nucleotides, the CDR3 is TGTGCCAGTCTTGTTGTCGGTAATGAGCAGTTCTTC. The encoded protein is CASLVVGNEQFF.

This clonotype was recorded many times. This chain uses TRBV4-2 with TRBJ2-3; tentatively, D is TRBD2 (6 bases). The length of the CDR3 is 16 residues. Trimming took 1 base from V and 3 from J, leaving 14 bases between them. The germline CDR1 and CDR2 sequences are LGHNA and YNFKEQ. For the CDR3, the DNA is TGTGCCAGCAGCCAAGTTACGGGAGCAGAAACAGATACGCAGTATTTT. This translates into CASSQVTGAETDTQYF.

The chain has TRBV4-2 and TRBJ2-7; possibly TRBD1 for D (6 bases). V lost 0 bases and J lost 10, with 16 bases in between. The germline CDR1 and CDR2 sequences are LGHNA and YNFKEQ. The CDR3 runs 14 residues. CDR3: CASSQERTVYNQYF. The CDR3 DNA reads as TGTGCCAGCAGCCAAGAAAGGACAGTCTACAACCAGTACTTC.

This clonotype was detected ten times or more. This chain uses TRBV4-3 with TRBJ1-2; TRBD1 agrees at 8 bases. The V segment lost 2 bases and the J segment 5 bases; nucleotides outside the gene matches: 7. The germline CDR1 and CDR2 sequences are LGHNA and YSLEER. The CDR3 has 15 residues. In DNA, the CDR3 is TGCGCCAGCAGCCAATACAGGGGGGCGGAATATGGCTACACCTTC. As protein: CASSQYRGAEYGYTF.

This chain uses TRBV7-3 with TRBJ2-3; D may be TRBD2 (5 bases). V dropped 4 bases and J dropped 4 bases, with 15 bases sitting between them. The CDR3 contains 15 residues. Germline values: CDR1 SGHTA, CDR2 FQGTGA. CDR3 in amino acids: CASSSDALDSDTQYF. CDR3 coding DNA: TGTGCCAGCAGCTCGGACGCACTAGATTCAGATACGCAGTATTTT.

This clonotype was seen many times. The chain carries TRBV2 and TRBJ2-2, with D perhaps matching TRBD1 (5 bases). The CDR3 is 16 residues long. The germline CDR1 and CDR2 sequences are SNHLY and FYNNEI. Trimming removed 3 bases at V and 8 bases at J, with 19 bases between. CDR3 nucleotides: TGTGCCAGCAGTGATGAGGCGGACATACCCGTGGGGGAGCTGTTTTTT. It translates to CASSDEADIPVGELFF.

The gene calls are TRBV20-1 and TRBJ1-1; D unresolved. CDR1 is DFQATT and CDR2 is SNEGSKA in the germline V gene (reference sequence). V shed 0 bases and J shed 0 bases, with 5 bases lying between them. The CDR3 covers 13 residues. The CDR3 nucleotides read TGCAGTGCTAGAGATCTGATGAACACTGAAGCTTTCTTT. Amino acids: CSARDLMNTEAFF.

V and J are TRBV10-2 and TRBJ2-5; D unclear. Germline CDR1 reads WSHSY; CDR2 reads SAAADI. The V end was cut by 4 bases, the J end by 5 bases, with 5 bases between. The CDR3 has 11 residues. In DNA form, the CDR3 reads TGCGCCAGCAGTGCGGGTGAGACCCAGTACTTC. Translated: CASSAGETQYF.

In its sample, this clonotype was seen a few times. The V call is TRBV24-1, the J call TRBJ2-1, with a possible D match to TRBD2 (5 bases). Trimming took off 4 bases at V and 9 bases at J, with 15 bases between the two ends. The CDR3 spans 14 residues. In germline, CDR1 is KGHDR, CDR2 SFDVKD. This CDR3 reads CATSEGTARGEQFF. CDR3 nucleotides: TGTGCCACCAGTGAGGGAACAGCACGGGGTGAGCAGTTCTTC.

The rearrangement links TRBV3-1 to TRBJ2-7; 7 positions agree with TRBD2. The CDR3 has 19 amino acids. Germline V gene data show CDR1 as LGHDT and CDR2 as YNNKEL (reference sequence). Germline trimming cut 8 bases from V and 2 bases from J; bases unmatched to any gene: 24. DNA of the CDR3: TGTGCCAGCTCCCAAGAAATGCCTTGCGGGAGCCCACACCCCTACGAGCAGTACTTC. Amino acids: CASSQEMPCGSPHPYEQYF.

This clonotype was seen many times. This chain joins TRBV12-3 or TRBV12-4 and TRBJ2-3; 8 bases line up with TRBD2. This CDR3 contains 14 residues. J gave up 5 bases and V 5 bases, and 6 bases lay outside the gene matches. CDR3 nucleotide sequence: TGTGCCAGCAGTCCCGGGGGGGCGGGAGATACGCAGTATTTT. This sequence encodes CASSPGGAGDTQYF.

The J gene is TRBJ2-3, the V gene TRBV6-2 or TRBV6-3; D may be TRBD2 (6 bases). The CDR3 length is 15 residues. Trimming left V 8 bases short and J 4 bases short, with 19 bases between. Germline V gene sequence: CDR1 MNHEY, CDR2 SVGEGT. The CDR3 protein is CASSGTVFEADTQYF. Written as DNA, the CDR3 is TGTGCCAGCTCAGGGACTGTTTTTGAAGCAGATACGCAGTATTTT.

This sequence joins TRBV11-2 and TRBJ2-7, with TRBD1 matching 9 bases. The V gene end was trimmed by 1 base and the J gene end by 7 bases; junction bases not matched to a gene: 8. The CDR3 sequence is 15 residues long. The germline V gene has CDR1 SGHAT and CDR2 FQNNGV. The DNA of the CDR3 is TGTGCCAGCAGCTTAGGTTGGACAGGGGCGCAGGAGCAGTACTTC. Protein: CASSLGWTGAQEQYF.

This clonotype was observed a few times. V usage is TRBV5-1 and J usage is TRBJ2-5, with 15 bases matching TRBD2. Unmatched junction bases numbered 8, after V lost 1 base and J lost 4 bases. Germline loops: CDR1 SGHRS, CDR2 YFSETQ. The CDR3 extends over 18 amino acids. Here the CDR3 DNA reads TGCGCCAGCAGCTTGAAAGGACTAGCGGGAGGGTCCCGAGAGACCCAGTACTTC. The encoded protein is CASSLKGLAGGSRETQYF.

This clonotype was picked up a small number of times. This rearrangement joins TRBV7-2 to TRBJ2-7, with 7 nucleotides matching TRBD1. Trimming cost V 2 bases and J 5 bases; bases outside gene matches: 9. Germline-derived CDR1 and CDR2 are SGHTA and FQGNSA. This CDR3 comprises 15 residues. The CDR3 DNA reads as TGTGCCAGCAGCTTAAGGTCACAGGGGCTTGACGAGCAGTACTTC. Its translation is CASSLRSQGLDEQYF.

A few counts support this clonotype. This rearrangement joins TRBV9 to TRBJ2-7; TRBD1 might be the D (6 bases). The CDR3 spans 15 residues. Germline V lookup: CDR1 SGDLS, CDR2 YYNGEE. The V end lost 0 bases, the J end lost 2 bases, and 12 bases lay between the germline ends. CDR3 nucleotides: TGTGCCAGCAGCGTAGGACAGGACCCCGCCTACGAGCAGTACTTC. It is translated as CASSVGQDPAYEQYF.

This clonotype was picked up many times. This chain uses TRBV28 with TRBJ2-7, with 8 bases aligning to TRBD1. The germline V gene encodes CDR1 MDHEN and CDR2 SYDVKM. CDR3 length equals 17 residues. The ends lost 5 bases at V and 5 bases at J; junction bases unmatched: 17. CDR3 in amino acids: CASSTSDPGQGGDEQYF. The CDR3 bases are TGTGCCAGCAGTACCTCTGACCCCGGACAGGGTGGGGACGAGCAGTACTTC.

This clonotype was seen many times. For the CDR3, the DNA is TGCAGCGCGGAGACAGGGTCCGGCGAGCAGTACTTC. Protein product: CSAETGSGEQYF. The V call is TRBV29-1, the J call TRBJ2-7, with 7 bases matching TRBD1. The germline V gene encodes CDR1 SQVTM and CDR2 ANQGSEA. This CDR3 spans 12 amino acids. The V segment lost 7 bases and the J segment 6 bases; nucleotides outside the gene matches: 9.

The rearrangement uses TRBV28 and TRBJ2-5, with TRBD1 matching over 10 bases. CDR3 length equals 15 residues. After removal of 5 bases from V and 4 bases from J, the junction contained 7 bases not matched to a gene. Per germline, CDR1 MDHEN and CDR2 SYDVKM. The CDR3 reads CASSQGQGVRETQYF. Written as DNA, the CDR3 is TGTGCCAGCAGTCAAGGACAGGGGGTGAGAGAGACCCAGTACTTC.

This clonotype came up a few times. The CDR3 DNA reads as TGCAGCGTTATAGGGGACACCGGGGAGCTGTTTTTT. Translated, it gives CSVIGDTGELFF. The chain couples TRBV29-1 to TRBJ2-2, with a possible D match to TRBD1 (5 bases). CDR3 length: 12 residues. V gave up 5 bases and J gave up 3 bases, with 7 bases separating them. The V gene's germline CDR1 is SQVTM and CDR2 ANQGSEA.